The 11 T cell receptor beta chains below all came from one sample that was sequenced in a study of shared clonotypes between healthy human individuals (dated by TCRdb to 2020 to 2022). Library method: the immunoSEQ multiplex PCR assay. The clones in this table, taken by TCRdb from immuneACCESS, are in-frame only. Not every clone is retained; where verified, under half of the shortfall comes from an unresolved V gene, and the cause of the rest is unknown. The sample table lists about 2 million clones, roughly 94% of them with a count of one. More than 0.1% of the sample comes from the top ten. What was sequenced was naive CD4+ T cells sorted from blood. This specimen's cell subset or site label, interpreted: CD45RA+ positively selected. The receptors come from a man between 18 and 35 years old in good health.

The chain recombines TRBV10-2 with TRBJ1-2; 8 bases line up with TRBD1. This CDR3 spans 15 amino acids. Looked up from germline, CDR1 is WSHSY and CDR2 is SAAADI. The V segment lost 8 bases and the J segment 1 base; nucleotides outside the gene matches: 9. This chain's CDR3 is CASSLDREGNYGYTF. Written as DNA, the CDR3 is TGCGCCAGCTCACTGGACAGGGAGGGTAACTATGGCTACACCTTC.

V usage is TRBV30 and J usage is TRBJ2-2; D remains unclear. Germline V gene sequence: CDR1 GTSNPN, CDR2 SVGIG (reference sequence). The V end lost 7 bases, the J end lost 1 base, and 13 bases lay between the germline ends. CDR3 length: 14 residues. DNA for the CDR3: TGTGCCTTCCAGACTCCAAAGAACACCGGGGAGCTGTTTTTT. Protein sequence: CAFQTPKNTGELFF.

This rearrangement joins TRBV5-1 to TRBJ2-3; TRBD1 is a possible D gene (6 bases). The V gene lost 4 bases and the J gene lost 3 bases, with 15 bases spanning the gap. Looked up from germline, CDR1 is SGHRS and CDR2 is YFSETQ. The CDR3 sequence is 15 residues long. DNA for the CDR3: TGCGCCAGCAGCGCTGCAGGGGCAAGAACAGATACGCAGTATTTT. This codes for CASSAAGARTDTQYF.

This clone was counted a single time. The V gene is TRBV5-4, the J gene TRBJ2-5; D may be TRBD2 (7 bases). V dropped 0 bases and J dropped 4 bases, with 13 bases sitting between them. Germline lookup yields CDR1 SGHNT and CDR2 YYREEE (reference sequence). CDR3 size: 15 residues. This CDR3 reads CASSLEGGQGETQYF. The CDR3, as DNA: TGTGCCAGCAGCTTGGAGGGGGGGCAAGGAGAGACCCAGTACTTC.

This clone has only one observation. This chain joins TRBV5-1 and TRBJ2-3; 12 positions match TRBD1. Germline V gene sequence: CDR1 SGHRS, CDR2 YFSETQ. The CDR3 length is 16 residues. Trimming cost V 3 bases and J 2 bases; bases outside gene matches: 4. This chain's CDR3 is CASSWGQGAPTDTQYF. The CDR3 nucleotides read TGCGCCAGCAGCTGGGGACAGGGGGCCCCCACAGATACGCAGTATTTT. The full variable domain, completed using reference TRBV5-1 and TRBJ2-3, is KAGVTQTPRYLIKTRGQQVTLSCSPISGHRSVSWYQQTPGQGLQFLFEYFSETQRNKGNFPGRFSGRQFSNSRSEMNVSTLELGDSALYLCASSWGQGAPTDTQYFGPGTRLTVL.

The V call is TRBV4-3, the J call TRBJ1-2; tentatively, D is TRBD1 (5 bases). The CDR3 extends over 16 amino acids. The germline gives CDR1 LGHNA, CDR2 YSLEER. The V gene lost 1 base and the J gene lost 4 bases, with 16 bases spanning the gap. The CDR3 region is CASSQVFAGLAYGYTF. CDR3 DNA sequence: TGCGCCAGCAGCCAAGTTTTCGCAGGGCTGGCCTATGGCTACACCTTC.

This chain joins TRBV27 and TRBJ2-7; 7 bases are shared with TRBD2. Germline-derived CDR1 and CDR2 are MNHEY and SMNVEV (reference sequence). V trimming: 3 bases; J trimming: 5 bases; junction bases outside the gene matches: 7. The CDR3 has 14 amino acids. CDR3 coding DNA: TGTGCCAGCAGTTTGCGCGGGAGCAACAACGAGCAGTACTTC. Translated: CASSLRGSNNEQYF.

The chain joins TRBV11-3 to TRBJ1-4; D is ambiguous. The CDR3 loop spans 17 amino acids. Trimming shortened V by 1 base and J by 7 bases, and 19 bases separated the two germline ends. Germline CDR1 and CDR2: SGHNT and YENEEA. The CDR3 loop is CASSLARSCGVGEKLFF. DNA of the CDR3: TGTGCCAGCAGCTTAGCTAGATCATGTGGGGTCGGTGAAAAACTGTTTTTT.

This clone appeared a single time. The chain is built from TRBV6-5 and TRBJ1-1; weak D call: TRBD1 (6 bases). The V end lost 1 base, the J end lost 1 base, and 13 bases lay between the germline ends. CDR1 and CDR2 (germline): MNHEY, SVGAGI. This CDR3 has 16 amino acids. The DNA for the CDR3 is TGTGCCAGCAGTTACTATCGGGGGCAGAGGAACACTGAAGCTTTCTTT. This gives the protein CASSYYRGQRNTEAFF.

V usage is TRBV5-1 and J usage is TRBJ2-7; 7 nucleotides agree with TRBD2. The J segment lost 6 bases and the V segment lost 4 bases, leaving 13 bases of the junction unmatched. The CDR3 has 15 residues. Germline CDR1 SGHRS, CDR2 YFSETQ. The CDR3 DNA sequence: TGCGCCAGCAGCGCCGGAGAAGCGGGGTCACGCGAGCAGTACTTC. Protein: CASSAGEAGSREQYF.

Comments on this clone: The junction departs from the called germline gene at one end, perhaps through a read error. This chain links TRBV7-7 with TRBJ2-5; D ambiguous. This CDR3 region has 14 residues. Germline values: CDR1 SSHAT, CDR2 FNYEAQ (reference sequence). The CDR3 is CASSLDGVRETQYF. In DNA, the CDR3 is TGTGCTAGCAGCTTAGATGGGGTGCGCGAGACCCAGTACTTC.